This entry lists 15 T cell receptor beta chains sequenced from one sample in a study of blood T cell repertoires in COVID-19. The assay was immunoSEQ multiplex PCR, and TCRdb's table has in-frame clones only and misses some. The sample shows more than 90,000 clones, approximately 91% of them seen only once. The sequenced sample consisted of peripheral blood. The source of these receptors is a man in his forties or fifties with acute or convalescent COVID-19.

The rearrangement links TRBV5-4 to TRBJ2-5; TRBD1 might be the D (5 bases). Germline lookup yields CDR1 SGHNT and CDR2 YYREEE (reference sequence). This CDR3 is 16 amino acids long. V gave up 0 bases and J gave up 5 bases, with 17 bases separating them. This chain's CDR3 is CASSLGAGQVRETQYF. DNA of the CDR3: TGTGCCAGCAGCTTGGGGGCAGGGCAAGTACGGGAGACCCAGTACTTC.

The chain carries TRBV25-1 and TRBJ2-7; D is uncertain. This CDR3 comprises 12 residues. The V and J ends lost 6 bases and 3 bases respectively, with 9 bases between them. Germline V gene data show CDR1 as MGHDK and CDR2 as SYGVNS. This chain's CDR3 is CASSTVNYEQYF. DNA of the CDR3: TGTGCCAGCAGCACAGTGAACTACGAGCAGTACTTC.

The genes are TRBV12-3 or TRBV12-4 and TRBJ2-2; D gene uncertain. V shed 11 bases and J shed 3 bases, with 7 bases lying between them. The CDR3 extends over 11 amino acids. The CDR3 region has the DNA TGTGCCGCTCGGGACACCGGGGAGCTGTTTTTT. Amino acid sequence: CAARDTGELFF.

V and J are TRBV7-2 and TRBJ1-4; possibly TRBD1 for D (5 bases). CDR1 is SGHTA, CDR2 FQGNSA, per germline. Trimming removed 3 bases at V and 8 bases at J, with 13 bases between. The CDR3 is 14 amino acids. The CDR3 protein is CASSLKGFGEKLFF. Here the CDR3 DNA reads TGTGCCAGCAGCTTGAAGGGGTTTGGGGAAAAACTGTTTTTT.

V is TRBV18 and J is TRBJ1-2; 8 positions match TRBD1. The CDR3 loop spans 16 amino acids. The junction had 11 bases not matched to a gene; V was cut back by 3 bases and J by 5 bases. Germline V lookup: CDR1 KGHSH, CDR2 LQKENI. CDR3 DNA sequence: TGTGCCAGCTCACCCCTCTCCAGGACAGGGAGATATGGCTACACCTTC. This codes for CASSPLSRTGRYGYTF. The variable domain in full, completed from reference TRBV18 and TRBJ1-2, reads NAGVMQNPRHLVRRRGQEARLRCSPMKGHSHVYWYRQLPEEGLKFMVYLQKENIIDESGMPKERFSAEFPKEGPSILRIQQVVRGDSAAYFCASSPLSRTGRYGYTFGSGTRLTVV.

This clone was detected a few times. The V and J genes are TRBV20-1 and TRBJ1-5; D possibly corresponds to TRBD1 (5 bases). V lost 3 bases to trimming and J lost 2 bases, with 11 bases between them. Looked up from germline, CDR1 is DFQATT and CDR2 is SNEGSKA (reference sequence). The CDR3 is made up of 14 amino acids. Here the CDR3 reads CSASQGRGNQPQHF. The CDR3 region has the DNA TGCAGTGCTAGTCAGGGCAGGGGCAATCAGCCCCAGCATTTT.

The rearrangement links TRBV11-3 to TRBJ1-2; D might be TRBD1 (6 bases). The CDR3 length is 14 residues. Germline values: CDR1 SGHNT, CDR2 YENEEA. V dropped 5 bases and J dropped 7 bases, with 17 bases sitting between them. This CDR3 is CASSLGQGRSGYTF. The DNA of the CDR3 is TGTGCCAGCAGCCTGGGGCAGGGGCGATCTGGCTACACCTTC.

The table lists this clone with a count of one. The J gene is TRBJ2-3, the V gene TRBV5-1; no clear D. The length of the CDR3 is 13 residues. The V end lost 3 bases, the J end lost 5 bases, and 10 bases lay between the germline ends. Germline V gene sequence: CDR1 SGHRS, CDR2 YFSETQ. The CDR3 DNA sequence: TGCGCCAGCAGCTCCCTCAGAGGAGATACGCAGTATTTT. This encodes CASSSLRGDTQYF.

The CDR3 spells CASSILRGQGSYEQYF. CDR3 bases: TGTGCCAGTAGTATCTTGCGGGGGCAGGGATCCTACGAGCAGTACTTC. The chain links TRBV19 to TRBJ2-7, with D possibly matching TRBD2 (7 bases). Trimming pared 3 bases from V and 1 base from J, leaving 16 bases between. CDR1 is LNHDA and CDR2 is SQIVND in the germline V gene (reference sequence). This CDR3 region has 16 residues.

The V gene is TRBV27, the J gene TRBJ2-7; possible D gene TRBD1, 6 bases. The CDR3 covers 19 residues. V was shortened by 0 bases and J by 3 bases, with 24 bases between the two germline ends. Germline CDR1 MNHEY, CDR2 SMNVEV (reference sequence). The DNA of the CDR3 is TGTGCCAGCAGTTTATCTGGGGGTCTGCCAGGGGCGGGTCACTACGAGCAGTACTTC. Translating gives CASSLSGGLPGAGHYEQYF.

The chain carries TRBV6-5 and TRBJ1-2; no definite D call. V was cut by 2 bases and J by 4 bases, with 8 bases left in between. In germline, CDR1 is MNHEY, CDR2 SVGAGI. The length of the CDR3 is 13 residues. The CDR3 bases are TGTGCCAGCAGTTACACACCAGGCTATGGCTACACCTTC. Translated, it gives CASSYTPGYGYTF.

The chain is built from TRBV3-1 (or the pseudogene TRBV3-2) and TRBJ1-4; no clear D. The length of the CDR3 is 13 residues. Per germline, CDR1 LGHDT and CDR2 YNNKEL (reference sequence). With 4 bases removed from V and 7 bases from J, the gap between germline ends came to 10 bases. Here the CDR3 DNA reads TGTGCCAGCAGCCCGAGAACGGGTGAAAAACTGTTTTTT. Its protein product is CASSPRTGEKLFF.

The chain recombines TRBV5-8 with TRBJ2-3, with 8 positions matching TRBD1. The CDR3 consists of 15 residues. The germline gives CDR1 SGHTS, CDR2 YDEGEE. Unmatched junction bases numbered 6, after V lost 3 bases and J lost 3 bases. The CDR3 here is CASSSTGVRTDTQYF. Here the CDR3 DNA reads TGTGCCAGCAGCTCGACAGGGGTGCGAACAGATACGCAGTATTTT.

This chain links TRBV5-1 with TRBJ2-1; tentative D call: TRBD2 (6 bases). The CDR3 loop spans 14 amino acids. V shed 4 bases and J shed 10 bases, with 18 bases lying between them. The germline V gene has CDR1 SGHRS and CDR2 YFSETQ. The CDR3, as DNA: TGCGCCAGCAGCCCGGGACTCGAACCGGCGGAGCAGTTCTTC. This encodes CASSPGLEPAEQFF.

The rearrangement links TRBV6-6 to TRBJ1-2; D is uncertain. Germline CDR1 reads MNHNY; CDR2 reads SVGAGI (reference sequence). The CDR3 extends over 11 amino acids. V was cut by 8 bases and J by 0 bases, with 4 bases left in between. CDR3 coding DNA: TGTGCCAGCCAGTCTAACTATGGCTACACCTTC. Translation gives CASQSNYGYTF.